The sequence of this T cell receptor beta chain was determined in a study of cytomegalovirus exposure and HLA in healthy donors. Overall study context: Approximately 80 million unique TCRs from HLA-typed donors were held in an early data release. Study observations and caveats: Follow-up analysis later connected one missense variant in DCLRE1C with trimming of TCR beta V- and J-genes. Available immune exposure information was restricted to CMV serostatus only.

With 60 Vbeta and 13 Jbeta primers, the PCR was carried out. Authors' methods: In a later analysis, of 79 million or so unique beta chains, around 9.9 million appeared in at least two donors. Method: immunoSEQ multiplex PCR; TCRdb's copy keeps in-frame clones and lacks some. V and J calls plus clone size are reproduced from that table; the DNA served to infer D and trimming. The table lists about 160,000 clones, 80% to 90% of them singletons, with over 8.5% in the top ten. The CDR3 spans 15 residues. Germline V gene data show CDR1 as SGDLS and CDR2 as YYNGEE. V dropped 3 bases and J dropped 6 bases, with 19 bases sitting between them. About this clone itself: Its antigen remains unidentified.

Sample: PBMCs. The chain is built from TRBV9 and TRBJ2-7; weak D call: TRBD1 (6 bases). This receptor was taken from a man aged 50-60 years in good health and CMV-seropositive. As DNA, the CDR3 is TGTGCCAGCAGCGCAAGGGGGACCACAGGGCTCGAGCAGTACTTC. Amino acid sequence: CASSARGTTGLEQYF.